The sequence of this T cell receptor (beta chain) was determined in a study of cytomegalovirus exposure and HLA in healthy donors. This CDR3 contains 15 residues. Per germline, CDR1 SGHRS and CDR2 YFSETQ. The V end lost 1 base, the J end lost 3 bases, and 13 bases lay between the germline ends. Healthy bone marrow donors made up the cohort. Study-level findings and limits: TRBV6-2, TRBV6-3 and some other V segments were unresolvable in 87-base-pair reads.

This PCR relied on a set of 60 Vbeta primers and 13 Jbeta primers. The assay was immunoSEQ multiplex PCR, and TCRdb's table has in-frame clones only and misses some. The table shows 150,000 to 200,000 clones, with approximately 71% occurring only once. Remarks on this clone: The target antigen is unknown.

The chain carries TRBV5-1 and TRBJ2-5; D is perhaps TRBD1 (5 bases). This receptor was obtained from a middle-aged man in good health and CMV-seronegative. Sequencing was performed on PBMCs. This CDR3 is CASSLYAGREETQYF. CDR3 in DNA: TGCGCCAGCAGCTTGTATGCAGGGCGAGAAGAGACCCAGTACTTC.